One T cell receptor beta chain is described in this entry. The antigen is not known. The sample is drawn from a study of blood T cells in healthy people across ages. The use of a sample-barcoded 5' primer and a J-beta primer mix characterized a second PCR of about 6 to 12 cycles. A single record per CDR3 protein comes from TCRdb applying MiXCR to the 5' RACE reads. The profile shows about 580,000 distinct CDR3 sequences, around 50% of them singletons. Broader study findings: PBMCs left unsorted prevented a conclusive naive versus antigen-experienced comparison. Roughly linear age-related decline in beta diversity appeared, significant by age 40.

Each donor gave 9 to 10 milliliters of peripheral blood. Total RNA, at least 5 micrograms per sample, came from PBMCs. CDR3 length: 18 amino acids. With 1 base clipped from V and 2 bases from J, the junction kept 12 bases outside the gene matches. The germline CDR1 and CDR2 sequences are DFQATT and SNEGSKA (reference sequence). The sample taken for sequencing was blood. The chain employs TRBV20-1 and TRBJ2-3; TRBD2 matches 10 bases. This clonotype was obtained from a man older than 75 in good health. CDR3 residues: CSARGGGPLAGVTDTQYF. The CDR3 bases are TGCAGTGCTAGAGGGGGAGGGCCCCTAGCGGGGGTCACAGATACGCAGTATTTT.